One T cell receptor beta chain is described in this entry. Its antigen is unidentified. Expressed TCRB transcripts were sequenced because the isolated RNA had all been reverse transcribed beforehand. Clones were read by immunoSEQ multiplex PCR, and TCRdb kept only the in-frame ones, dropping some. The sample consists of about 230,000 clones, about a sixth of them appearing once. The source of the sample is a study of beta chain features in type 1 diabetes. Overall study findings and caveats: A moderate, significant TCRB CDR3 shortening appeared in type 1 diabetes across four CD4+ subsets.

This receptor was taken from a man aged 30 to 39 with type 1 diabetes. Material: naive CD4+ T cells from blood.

CDR3 in DNA: TGCAGCGTTGTCGGCGGTCCCCAATTAGGGGTGGAGACCCAGTACTTC. This translates into CSVVGGPQLGVETQYF. This chain uses TRBV29-1 with TRBJ2-5, with D possibly TRBD1 on 5 matching bases. Germline V gene lookup returns CDR1 SQVTM and CDR2 ANQGSEA. V was shortened by 4 bases and J by 5 bases, with 23 bases between the two germline ends. The length of the CDR3 is 16 residues.